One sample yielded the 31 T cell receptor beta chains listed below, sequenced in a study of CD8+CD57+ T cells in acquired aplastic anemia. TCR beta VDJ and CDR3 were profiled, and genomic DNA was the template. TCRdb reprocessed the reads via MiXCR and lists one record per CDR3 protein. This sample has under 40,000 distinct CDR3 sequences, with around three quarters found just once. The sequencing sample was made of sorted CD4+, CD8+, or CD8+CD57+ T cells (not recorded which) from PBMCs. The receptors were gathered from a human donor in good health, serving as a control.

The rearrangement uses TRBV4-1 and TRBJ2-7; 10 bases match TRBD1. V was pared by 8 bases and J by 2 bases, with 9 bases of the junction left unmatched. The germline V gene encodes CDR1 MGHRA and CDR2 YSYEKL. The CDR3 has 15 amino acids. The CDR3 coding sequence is TGCGCCAGCTTGGCCTGGGGGACAGGGGCCTACGAGCAGTACTTC. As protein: CASLAWGTGAYEQYF.

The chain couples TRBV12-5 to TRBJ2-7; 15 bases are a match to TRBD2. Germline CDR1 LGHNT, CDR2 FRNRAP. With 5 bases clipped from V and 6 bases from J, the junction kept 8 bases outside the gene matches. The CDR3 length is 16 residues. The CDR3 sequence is CASGPGTSGGWSEQYF. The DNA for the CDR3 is TGTGCTAGTGGTCCCGGGACTAGCGGGGGGTGGAGCGAGCAGTACTTC.

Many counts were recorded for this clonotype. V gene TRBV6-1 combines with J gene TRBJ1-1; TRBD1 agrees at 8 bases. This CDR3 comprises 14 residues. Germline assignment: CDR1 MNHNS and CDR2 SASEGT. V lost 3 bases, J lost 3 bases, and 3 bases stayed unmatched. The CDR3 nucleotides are TGTGCCAGCAGTGAGGACAGGGTAGACACTGAAGCTTTCTTT. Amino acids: CASSEDRVDTEAFF.

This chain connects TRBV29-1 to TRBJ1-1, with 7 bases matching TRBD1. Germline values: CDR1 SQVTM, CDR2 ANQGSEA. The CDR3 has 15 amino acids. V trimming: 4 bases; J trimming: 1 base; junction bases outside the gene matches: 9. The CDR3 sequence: CSVGARTGANTEAFF. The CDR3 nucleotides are TGCAGCGTTGGGGCCAGGACAGGAGCGAACACTGAAGCTTTCTTT.

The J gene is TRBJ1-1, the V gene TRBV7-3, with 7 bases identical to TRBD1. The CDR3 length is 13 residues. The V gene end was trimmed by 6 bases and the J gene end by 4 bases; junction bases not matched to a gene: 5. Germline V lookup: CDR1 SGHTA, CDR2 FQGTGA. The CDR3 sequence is CASRLQGSTEAFF. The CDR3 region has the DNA TGTGCCAGCAGGCTACAGGGGAGCACTGAAGCTTTCTTT.

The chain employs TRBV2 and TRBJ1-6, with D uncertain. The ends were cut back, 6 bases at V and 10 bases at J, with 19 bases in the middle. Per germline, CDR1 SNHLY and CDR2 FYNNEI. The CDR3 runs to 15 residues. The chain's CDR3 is CASRSITRAESPLHF. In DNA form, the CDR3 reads TGTGCCAGCAGATCCATCACGAGGGCGGAATCACCCCTCCACTTT.

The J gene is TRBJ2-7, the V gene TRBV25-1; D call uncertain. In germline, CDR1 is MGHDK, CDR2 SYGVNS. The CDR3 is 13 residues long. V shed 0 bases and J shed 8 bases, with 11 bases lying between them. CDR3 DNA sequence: TGTGCCAGCAGTGAATATAAGCAGGCTAAGCAGTACTTC. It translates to CASSEYKQAKQYF.

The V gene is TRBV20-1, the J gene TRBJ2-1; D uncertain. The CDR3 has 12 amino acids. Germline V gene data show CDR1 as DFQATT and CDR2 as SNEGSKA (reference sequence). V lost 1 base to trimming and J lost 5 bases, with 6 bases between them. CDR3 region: CSARAQDNEQFF. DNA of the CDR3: TGCAGTGCTAGAGCGCAAGACAATGAGCAGTTCTTC.

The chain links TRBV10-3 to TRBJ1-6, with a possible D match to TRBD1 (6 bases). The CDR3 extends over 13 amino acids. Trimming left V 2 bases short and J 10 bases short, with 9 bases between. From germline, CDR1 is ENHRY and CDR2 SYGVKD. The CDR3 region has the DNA TGTGCCATCAGTGAGATACAGGGCTCACCCCTCCACTTT. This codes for CAISEIQGSPLHF.

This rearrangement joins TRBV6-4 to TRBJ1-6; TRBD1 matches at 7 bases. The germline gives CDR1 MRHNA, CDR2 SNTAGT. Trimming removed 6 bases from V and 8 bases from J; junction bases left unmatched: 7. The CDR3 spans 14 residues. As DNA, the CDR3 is TGTGCCAGCAGCACCACAACAGGGGATTCACCCCTCCACTTT. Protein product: CASSTTTGDSPLHF.

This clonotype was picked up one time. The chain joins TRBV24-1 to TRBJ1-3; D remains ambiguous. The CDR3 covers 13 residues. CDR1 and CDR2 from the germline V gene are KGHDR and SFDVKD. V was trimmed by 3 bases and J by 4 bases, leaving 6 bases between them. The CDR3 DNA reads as TGTGCCACCAGTGATCCGGGAGGAAACACCATATATTTT. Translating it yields CATSDPGGNTIYF.

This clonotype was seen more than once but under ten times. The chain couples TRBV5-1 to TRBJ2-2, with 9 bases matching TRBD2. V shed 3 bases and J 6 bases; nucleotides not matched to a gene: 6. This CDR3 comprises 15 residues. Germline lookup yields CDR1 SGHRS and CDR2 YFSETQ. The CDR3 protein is CASSWTCGGAGELFF. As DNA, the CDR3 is TGCGCCAGCAGCTGGACTTGCGGGGGGGCCGGGGAGCTGTTTTTT.

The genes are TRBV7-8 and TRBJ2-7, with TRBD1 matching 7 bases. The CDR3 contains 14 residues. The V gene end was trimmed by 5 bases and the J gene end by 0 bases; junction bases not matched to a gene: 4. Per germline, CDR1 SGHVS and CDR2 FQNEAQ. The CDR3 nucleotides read TGTGCCAGCAGCGAGGGGGACAGCTCCTACGAGCAGTACGTC. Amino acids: CASSEGDSSYEQYV.

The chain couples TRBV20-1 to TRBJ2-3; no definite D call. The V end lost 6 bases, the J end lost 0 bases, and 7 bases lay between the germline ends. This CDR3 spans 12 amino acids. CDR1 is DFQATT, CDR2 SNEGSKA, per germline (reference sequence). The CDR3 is CSATPSTDTQYF. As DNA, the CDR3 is TGCAGTGCAACTCCTAGCACAGATACGCAGTATTTT.

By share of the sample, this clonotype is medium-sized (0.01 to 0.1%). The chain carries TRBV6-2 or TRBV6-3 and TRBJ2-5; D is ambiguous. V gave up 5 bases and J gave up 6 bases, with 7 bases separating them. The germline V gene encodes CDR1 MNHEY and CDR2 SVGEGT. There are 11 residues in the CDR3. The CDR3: CASSPRKTQYF. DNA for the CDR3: TGTGCCAGCAGTCCCCGAAAGACCCAGTACTTC.

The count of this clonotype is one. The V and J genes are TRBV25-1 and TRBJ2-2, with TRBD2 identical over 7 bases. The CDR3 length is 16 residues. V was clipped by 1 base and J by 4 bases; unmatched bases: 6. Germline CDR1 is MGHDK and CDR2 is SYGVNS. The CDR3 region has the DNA TGTGCCAGCAGTGAATTATCTAGCGGTATCACCGGGGAGCTGTTTTTT. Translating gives CASSELSSGITGELFF.

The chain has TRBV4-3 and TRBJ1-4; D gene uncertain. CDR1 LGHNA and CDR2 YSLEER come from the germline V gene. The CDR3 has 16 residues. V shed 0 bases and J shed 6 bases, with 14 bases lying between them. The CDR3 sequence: CASSQEYPATYEKLFF. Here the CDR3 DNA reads TGCGCCAGCAGCCAAGAATACCCGGCGACCTATGAAAAACTGTTTTTT.

The CDR3 DNA is TGCAGCGTTGAAGATCGGGGGACGGAACCATATTACGAGCAGTACTTC. Protein: CSVEDRGTEPYYEQYF. V usage is TRBV29-1 and J usage is TRBJ2-7, with D perhaps TRBD2 (6 bases). Germline V lookup: CDR1 SQVTM, CDR2 ANQGSEA. The CDR3 runs to 16 residues. The V gene lost 0 bases and the J gene lost 4 bases, with 19 bases spanning the gap.

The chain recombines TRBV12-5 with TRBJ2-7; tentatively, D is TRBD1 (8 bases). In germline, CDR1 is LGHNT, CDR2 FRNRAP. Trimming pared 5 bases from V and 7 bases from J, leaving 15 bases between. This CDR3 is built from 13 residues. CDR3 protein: CASGQQGGEEQYF. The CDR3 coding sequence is TGTGCTAGTGGTCAACAGGGGGGGGAAGAGCAGTACTTC.

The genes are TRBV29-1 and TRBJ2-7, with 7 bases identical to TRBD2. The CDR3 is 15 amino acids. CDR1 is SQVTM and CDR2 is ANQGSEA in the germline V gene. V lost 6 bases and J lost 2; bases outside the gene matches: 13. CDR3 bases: TGCAGCGTGTCGGGGCAGGGAGGGAGGACCTACGAGCAGTACTTC. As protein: CSVSGQGGRTYEQYF.

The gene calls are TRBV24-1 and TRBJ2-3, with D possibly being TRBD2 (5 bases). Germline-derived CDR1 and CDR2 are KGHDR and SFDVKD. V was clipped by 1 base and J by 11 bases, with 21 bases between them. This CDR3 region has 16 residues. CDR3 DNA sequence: TGTGCCACCAGTGATTTCGGGGAAAGTATTACCAAAAGGCAGTATTTT. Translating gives CATSDFGESITKRQYF.

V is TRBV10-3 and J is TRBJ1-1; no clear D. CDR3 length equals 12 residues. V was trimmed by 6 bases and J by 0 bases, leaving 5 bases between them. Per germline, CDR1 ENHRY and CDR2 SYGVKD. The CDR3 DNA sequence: TGTGCCATCAGCAAGATGAACACTGAAGCTTTCTTT. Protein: CAISKMNTEAFF.

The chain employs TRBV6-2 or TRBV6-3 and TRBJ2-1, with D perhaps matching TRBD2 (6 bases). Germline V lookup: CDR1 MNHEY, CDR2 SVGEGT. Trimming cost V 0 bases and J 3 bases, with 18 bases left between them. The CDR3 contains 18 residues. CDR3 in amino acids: CASSYSYNRDLYYNEQFF. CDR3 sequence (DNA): TGTGCCAGCAGTTACTCCTACAACCGGGACTTATACTACAATGAGCAGTTCTTC.

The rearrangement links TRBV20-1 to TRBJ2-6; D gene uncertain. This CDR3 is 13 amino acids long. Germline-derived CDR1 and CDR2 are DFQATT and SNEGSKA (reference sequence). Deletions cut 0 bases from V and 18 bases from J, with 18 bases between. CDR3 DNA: TGCAGTGCTAGAGAAGGTACCCTTCCCTCTCCGACTTTC. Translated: CSAREGTLPSPTF.

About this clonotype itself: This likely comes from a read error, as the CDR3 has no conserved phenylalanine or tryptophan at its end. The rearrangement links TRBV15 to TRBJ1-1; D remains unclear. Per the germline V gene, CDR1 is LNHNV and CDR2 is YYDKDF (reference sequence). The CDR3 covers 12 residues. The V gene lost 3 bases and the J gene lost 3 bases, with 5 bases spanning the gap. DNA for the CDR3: TGTGCCACCAGCAGGCCGCACACTGAAGCTTTCCTT. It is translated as CATSRPHTEAFL.

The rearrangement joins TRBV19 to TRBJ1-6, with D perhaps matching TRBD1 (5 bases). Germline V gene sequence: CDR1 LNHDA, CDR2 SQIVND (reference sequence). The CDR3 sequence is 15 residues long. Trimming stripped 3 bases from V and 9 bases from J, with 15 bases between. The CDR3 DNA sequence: TGTGCCAGTAGTATTCAGTTGGGACGGGGTTCACCCCTCCACTTT. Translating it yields CASSIQLGRGSPLHF. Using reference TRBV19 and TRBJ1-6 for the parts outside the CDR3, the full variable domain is DGGITQSPKYLFRKEGQNVTLSCEQNLNHDAMYWYRQDPGQGLRLIYYSQIVNDFQKGDIAEGYSVSREKKESFPLTVTSAQKNPTAFYLCASSIQLGRGSPLHFGNGTRLTVT.

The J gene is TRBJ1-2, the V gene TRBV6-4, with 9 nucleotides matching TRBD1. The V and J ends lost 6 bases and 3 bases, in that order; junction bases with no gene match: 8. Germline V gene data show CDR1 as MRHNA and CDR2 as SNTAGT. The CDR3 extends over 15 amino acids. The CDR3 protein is CASRWADRGDYGYTF. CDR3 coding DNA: TGTGCCAGCAGGTGGGCCGACAGGGGGGACTATGGCTACACCTTC.

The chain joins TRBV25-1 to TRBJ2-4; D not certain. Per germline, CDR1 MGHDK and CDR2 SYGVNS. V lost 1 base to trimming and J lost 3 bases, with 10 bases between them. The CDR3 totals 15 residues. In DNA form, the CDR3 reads TGTGCCAGCAGTGAATCTGGGGTTGTCAAAAACATTCAGTACTTC. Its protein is CASSESGVVKNIQYF.

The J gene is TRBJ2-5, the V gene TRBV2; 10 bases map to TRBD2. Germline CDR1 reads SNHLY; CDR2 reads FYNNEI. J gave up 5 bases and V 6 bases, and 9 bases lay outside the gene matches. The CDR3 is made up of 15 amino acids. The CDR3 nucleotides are TGTGCCAGCAGACTAGCGGGGTCCTCCCGCGAGACCCAGTACTTC. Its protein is CASRLAGSSRETQYF.

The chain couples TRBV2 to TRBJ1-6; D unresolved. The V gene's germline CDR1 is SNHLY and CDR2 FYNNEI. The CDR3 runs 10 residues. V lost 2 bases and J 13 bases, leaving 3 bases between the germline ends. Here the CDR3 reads CASSEPPLHF. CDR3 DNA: TGTGCCAGCAGTGAACCCCCCCTCCACTTT.

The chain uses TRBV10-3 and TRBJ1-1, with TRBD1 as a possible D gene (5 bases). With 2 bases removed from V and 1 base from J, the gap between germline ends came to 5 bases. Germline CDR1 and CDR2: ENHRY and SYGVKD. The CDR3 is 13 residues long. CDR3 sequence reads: CAISETGNTEAFF. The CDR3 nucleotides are TGTGCCATCAGTGAGACAGGGAACACTGAAGCTTTCTTT.